This T cell receptor (beta chain) was identified in a study of Graves' ophthalmopathy and Graves' hyperthyroidism. About the research overall: The authors collected peripheral blood at initial diagnosis, before any treatment.

Only one count was recorded for this clonotype. CDR3 regions of TCR beta were amplified from RNA transcripts. HTBI primers served in a first-round RT-PCR, which a second-round multiplex PCR followed. TCRdb reprocessed the multiplex PCR reads via MiXCR and lists one record per CDR3 protein. The table has around 400,000 distinct CDR3 sequences, approximately 21% seen once. V lost 2 bases and J lost 4, with 15 bases in between. CDR1 is SGHRS and CDR2 is YFSETQ in the germline V gene. The length of the CDR3 is 15 residues. Participants with hyperthyroidism, aged 18 to 65, were newly diagnosed with under 2 months' duration.

This receptor was obtained from a woman in her late teens or twenties with stable Graves' hyperthyroidism. V is TRBV5-1 and J is TRBJ1-2; D gene unclear. Sample: peripheral blood. The CDR3: CASSLLEANPYGYTF. The CDR3 DNA follows: TGCGCCAGCAGCTTACTGGAGGCTAATCCCTATGGCTACACCTTC. The full variable domain, rest sourced from reference TRBV5-1 and TRBJ1-2, is KAGVTQTPRYLIKTRGQQVTLSCSPISGHRSVSWYQQTPGQGLQFLFEYFSETQRNKGNFPGRFSGRQFSNSRSEMNVSTLELGDSALYLCASSLLEANPYGYTFGSGTRLTVV.